This is a list of T cell receptor beta chains from one sample in a study of blood T cell repertoires in COVID-19. TCRdb's copy holds only in-frame clones and misses some; the assay was immunoSEQ multiplex PCR. The repertoire holds more than 200,000 clones, with around 83% as singletons. The sequencing input was peripheral blood. Receptors were obtained from a man older than 75 with acute or convalescent COVID-19. Each CDR3 is given with its conserved first and last residue. The order of the fields is clone size, J gene, CDR3 length, D gene, V gene, CDR3 protein, CDR3 DNA. The D gene is left open where the match is weak. Clone size, where shown, is once, few, many, or a class for clones that have expanded.

>NA|TRBJ2-2|14|NA|TRBV19
CASIGSRNTGELFF
TGTGCCAGTATAGGGAGCCGGAACACCGGGGAGCTGTTTTTT
>NA|TRBJ1-2|12|NA|TRBV18
CASSLQGDGYTF
TGTGCCAGCTCACTACAGGGAGACGGCTACACCTTC
>NA|TRBJ1-1|13|NA|TRBV28
CASRPNHRAEAFF
TGTGCCAGCAGGCCAAACCACAGGGCTGAAGCTTTCTTT
>NA|TRBJ1-3|15|NA|TRBV3-1/TRBV3-2
CASSIRGGTGNTIYF
TGTGCCAGCAGTATAAGGGGGGGGACTGGAAACACCATATATTTT
>NA|TRBJ2-3|15|TRBD2|TRBV5-4
CASSLGLAGTDTQYF
TGTGCCAGCAGTCTGGGGCTAGCGGGCACAGATACGCAGTATTTT
>few|TRBJ2-5|15|NA|TRBV7-3
CASSLPRGGVETQYF
TGTGCCAGCAGCCTCCCTCGAGGTGGTGTGGAGACCCAGTACTTC
>NA|TRBJ1-2|16|TRBD1|TRBV27
CASTPRTGTPNYGYTF
TGTGCCAGCACCCCCCGGACAGGGACCCCGAACTATGGCTACACCTTC
>once|TRBJ1-1|15|TRBD1|TRBV5-1
CASSLAPGGHTEAFF
TGCGCCAGCAGCTTGGCCCCAGGGGGCCACACTGAAGCTTTCTTT
>NA|TRBJ2-1|16|TRBD2|TRBV27
CASSPLSGTSVGEQFF
TGTGCCAGCAGCCCCCTGTCGGGGACTAGCGTAGGGGAGCAGTTCTTC
>NA|TRBJ2-7|16|TRBD1|TRBV27
CASNRIGTGSPGEQYF
TGTGCCAGCAACCGTATCGGGACAGGGTCTCCCGGCGAGCAGTACTTC
>NA|TRBJ2-7|13|TRBD1|TRBV27
CASSYPGTVAQYF
TGTGCCAGCAGTTATCCCGGGACAGTCGCGCAGTACTTC
>NA|TRBJ1-6|13|NA|TRBV28
CASSTGLNSPLHF
TGTGCCAGCAGTACGGGACTCAATTCACCCCTCCACTTT
>NA|TRBJ1-2|13|NA|TRBV19
CASSIRGFDGYTF
TGTGCCAGTAGTATTCGAGGATTTGATGGCTACACCTTC
>NA|TRBJ2-4|16|NA|TRBV2
CASSPHGNLAKNIQYF
TGTGCCAGCAGCCCCCACGGGAATCTAGCCAAAAACATTCAGTACTTC
>few|TRBJ1-2|14|NA|TRBV5-4
CASSPKRVGYGYTF
TGTGCCAGCAGCCCGAAGAGGGTGGGCTATGGCTACACCTTC
>NA|TRBJ1-2|14|NA|TRBV3-1/TRBV3-2
CASSPTLSGFAYTF
TGTGCCAGCAGCCCAACCCTGTCAGGGTTTGCCTACACCTTC
>NA|TRBJ1-1|14|TRBD1|TRBV30
CAWRDRDRDTEAFF
TGTGCCTGGAGAGACCGGGACAGGGACACTGAAGCTTTCTTT
>NA|TRBJ1-6|15|TRBD1|TRBV9
CASSVDGQVISPLHF
TGTGCCAGCAGCGTCGATGGACAGGTTATCTCACCCCTCCACTTT
>NA|TRBJ1-5|17|TRBD1|TRBV4-1
CASSHFKRTGGNQPQHF
TGCGCCAGCAGCCACTTTAAGCGGACAGGGGGCAATCAGCCCCAGCATTTT
>few|TRBJ2-7|17|TRBD1|TRBV5-1
CASSLGRTGPSSYEQYF
TGCGCCAGCAGCTTGGGTCGGACAGGTCCCAGCTCCTACGAGCAGTACTTC
>NA|TRBJ2-7|13|NA|TRBV5-8
CASSSDTFYEQYF
TGTGCCAGCAGTTCGGACACATTCTACGAGCAGTACTTC
>NA|TRBJ1-4|13|NA|TRBV27
CASGLREVAKLFF
TGTGCCAGCGGACTTAGGGAGGTGGCAAAACTGTTTTTT
>NA|TRBJ2-1|14|NA|TRBV10-3
CAISRDTGSSEQFF
TGTGCCATCAGTAGAGACACAGGGTCAAGTGAGCAGTTCTTC
>NA|TRBJ2-3|20|TRBD2|TRBV11-3
CASSLARPLGLRGSPDTQYF
TGTGCCAGCAGCTTAGCTAGGCCACTGGGGTTGCGGGGGTCACCAGATACGCAGTATTTT
>NA|TRBJ1-1|17|NA|TRBV30
CAWSVRYVGGRKTEAFF
TGTGCCTGGAGTGTAAGGTACGTAGGGGGAAGGAAAACTGAAGCTTTCTTT
>NA|TRBJ1-1|15|TRBD1|TRBV18
CASSHSGTGNTEAFF
TGTGCCAGCTCCCACTCAGGGACAGGGAACACTGAAGCTTTCTTT
>few|TRBJ1-1|14|NA|TRBV12-5
CASGLTNMSPRAFF
TGTGCTAGTGGTTTGACCAACATGTCCCCCAGGGCTTTCTTT
>NA|TRBJ1-5|14|NA|TRBV2
CASSFSPRAEPQHF
TGTGCCAGCAGTTTTTCCCCCCGTGCGGAGCCCCAGCATTTT
>NA|TRBJ2-7|16|TRBD1|TRBV28
CASTEPGGTGSYEQYF
TGTGCCAGCACCGAACCGGGCGGGACAGGGAGCTACGAGCAGTACTTC
>few|TRBJ1-1|15|NA|TRBV10-3
CAISEAHRMNTEAFF
TGTGCCATCAGTGAGGCTCACAGGATGAACACTGAAGCTTTCTTT
>NA|TRBJ1-5|14|TRBD1|TRBV2
CASNLQGAVQPQHF
TGTGCCAGCAATTTACAGGGGGCCGTTCAGCCCCAGCATTTT
>NA|TRBJ2-1|16|NA|TRBV9
CASSPRGPLRDNEQFF
TGTGCCAGCAGCCCCCGAGGGCCCCTACGTGACAATGAGCAGTTCTTC
>NA|TRBJ1-4|14|NA|TRBV4-2
CASSQGGSVEKLFF
TGTGCCAGCAGCCAAGGGGGCTCAGTTGAAAAACTGTTTTTT
>NA|TRBJ2-7|16|TRBD1|TRBV6-1
CASSDFSGGVSYEQYF
TGTGCCAGCAGTGATTTTTCAGGGGGTGTCTCCTACGAGCAGTACTTC
>NA|TRBJ2-7|11|NA|TRBV28
CASRFRDEQYF
TGTGCCAGCAGGTTCAGGGACGAGCAGTACTTC
>NA|TRBJ1-1|15|NA|TRBV20-1
CSASVGLAWSTEAFF
TGCAGTGCTAGTGTAGGTCTGGCGTGGAGCACTGAAGCTTTCTTT
>NA|TRBJ2-3|15|TRBD1|TRBV27
CASSLQGQGWDTQYF
TGTGCCAGCAGTTTACAAGGACAGGGATGGGATACGCAGTATTTT
>NA|TRBJ1-1|13|NA|TRBV9
CASSVALNTEAFF
TGTGCCAGCAGCGTAGCTCTGAACACTGAAGCTTTCTTT
>NA|TRBJ2-3|15|TRBD2|TRBV9
CASSVGGGRKDTQYF
TGTGCCAGCAGCGTAGGCGGGGGAAGGAAAGATACGCAGTATTTT
>NA|TRBJ2-7|13|TRBD1|TRBV9
CASSAGTEYEQYF
TGTGCCAGCAGTGCCGGGACAGAGTACGAGCAGTACTTC
>NA|TRBJ1-1|15|NA|TRBV7-8
CASSLGRGMNTEAFF
TGTGCCAGCAGCTTAGGCAGGGGTATGAACACTGAAGCTTTCTTT
>NA|TRBJ1-4|15|NA|TRBV7-2
CASSLGGGPSEKLFF
TGTGCCAGCAGCTTAGGGGGAGGGCCCAGCGAAAAACTGTTTTTT
>NA|TRBJ1-3|16|TRBD1|TRBV18
CASSPRGDSSGNTIYF
TGTGCCAGCTCACCACGAGGGGACAGCTCTGGAAACACCATATATTTT
>NA|TRBJ2-7|13|TRBD1|TRBV29-1
CSVRDRLSYEQYF
TGCAGCGTCCGGGACAGACTATCCTACGAGCAGTACTTC
>NA|TRBJ1-4|17|TRBD1|TRBV3-1/TRBV3-2
CASSLQGARATNEKLFF
TGTGCCAGCAGCCTACAGGGGGCTAGGGCAACTAATGAAAAACTGTTTTTT